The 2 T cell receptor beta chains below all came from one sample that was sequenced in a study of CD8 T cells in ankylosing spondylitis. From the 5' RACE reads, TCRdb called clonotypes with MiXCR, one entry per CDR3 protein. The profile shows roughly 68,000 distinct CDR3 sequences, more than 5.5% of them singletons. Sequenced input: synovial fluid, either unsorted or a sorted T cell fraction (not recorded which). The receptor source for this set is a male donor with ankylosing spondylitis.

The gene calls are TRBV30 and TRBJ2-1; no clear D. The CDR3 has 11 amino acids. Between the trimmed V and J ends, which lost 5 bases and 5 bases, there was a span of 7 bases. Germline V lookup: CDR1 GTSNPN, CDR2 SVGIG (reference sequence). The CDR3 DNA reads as TGTGCCTGGGATAGGAACAATGAGCAGTTCTTC. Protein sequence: CAWDRNNEQFF.

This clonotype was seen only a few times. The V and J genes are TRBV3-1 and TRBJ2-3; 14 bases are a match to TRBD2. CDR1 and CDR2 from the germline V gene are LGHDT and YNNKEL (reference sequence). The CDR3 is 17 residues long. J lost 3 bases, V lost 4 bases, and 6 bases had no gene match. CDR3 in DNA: TGTGCCAGCAGCCCACGAAGACTAGCGGGAGGGACAGATACGCAGTATTTT. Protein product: CASSPRRLAGGTDTQYF.